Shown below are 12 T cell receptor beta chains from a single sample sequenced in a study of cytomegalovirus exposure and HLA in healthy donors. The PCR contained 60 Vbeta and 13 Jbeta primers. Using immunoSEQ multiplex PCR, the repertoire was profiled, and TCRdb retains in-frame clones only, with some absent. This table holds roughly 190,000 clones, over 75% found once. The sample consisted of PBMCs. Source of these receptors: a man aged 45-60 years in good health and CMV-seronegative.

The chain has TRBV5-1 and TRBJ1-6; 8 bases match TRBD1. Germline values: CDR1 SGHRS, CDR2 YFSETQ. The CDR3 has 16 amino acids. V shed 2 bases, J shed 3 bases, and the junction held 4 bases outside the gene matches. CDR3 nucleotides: TGCGCCAGCAGCTTCACCGGGACAGGCTATAATTCACCCCTCCACTTT. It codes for CASSFTGTGYNSPLHF.

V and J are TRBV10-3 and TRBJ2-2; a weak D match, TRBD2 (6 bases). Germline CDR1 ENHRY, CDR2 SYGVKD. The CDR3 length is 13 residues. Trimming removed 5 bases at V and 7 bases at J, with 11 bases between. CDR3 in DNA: TGTGCCATCAGTACTAGCCAAGTCGGGGAGCTGTTTTTT. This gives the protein CAISTSQVGELFF.

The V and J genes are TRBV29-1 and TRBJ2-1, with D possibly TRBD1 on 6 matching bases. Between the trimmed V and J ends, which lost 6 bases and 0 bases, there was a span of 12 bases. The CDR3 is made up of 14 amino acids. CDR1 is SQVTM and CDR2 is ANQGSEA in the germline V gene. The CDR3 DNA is TGCAGCGTGCCCCAGGGGAGCTCCTACAATGAGCAGTTCTTC. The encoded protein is CSVPQGSSYNEQFF.

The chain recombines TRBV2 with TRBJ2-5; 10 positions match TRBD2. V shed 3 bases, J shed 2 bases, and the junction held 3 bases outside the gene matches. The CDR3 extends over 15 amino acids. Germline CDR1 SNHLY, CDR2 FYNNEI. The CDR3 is CASSELAGVQETQYF. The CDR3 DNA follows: TGTGCCAGCAGTGAGCTAGCGGGGGTTCAAGAGACCCAGTACTTC. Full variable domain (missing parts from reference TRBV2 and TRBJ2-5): EPEVTQTPSHQVTQMGQEVILRCVPISNHLYFYWYRQILGQKVEFLVSFYNNEISEKSEIFDDQFSVERPDGSNFTLKIRSTKLEDSAMYFCASSELAGVQETQYFGPGTRLLVL.

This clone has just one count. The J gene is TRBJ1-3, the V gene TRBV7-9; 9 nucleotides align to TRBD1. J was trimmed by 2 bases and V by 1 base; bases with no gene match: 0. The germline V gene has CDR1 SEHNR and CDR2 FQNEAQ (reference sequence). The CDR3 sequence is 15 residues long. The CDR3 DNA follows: TGTGCCAGCAGCTTAGGGACAGGGGCTGGAAACACCATATATTTT. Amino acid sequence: CASSLGTGAGNTIYF. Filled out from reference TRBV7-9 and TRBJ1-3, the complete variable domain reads DTGVSQNPRHKITKRGQNVTFRCDPISEHNRLYWYRQTLGQGPEFLTYFQNEAQLEKSRLLSDRFSAERPKGSFSTLEIQRTEQGDSAMYLCASSLGTGAGNTIYFGEGSWLTVV.

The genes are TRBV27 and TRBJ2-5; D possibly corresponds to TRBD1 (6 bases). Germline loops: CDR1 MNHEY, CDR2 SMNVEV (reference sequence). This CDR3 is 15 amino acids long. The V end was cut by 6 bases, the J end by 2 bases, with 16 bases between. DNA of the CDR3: TGTGCCAGCAGCCCCCCCCGGGACACTCAAGAGACCCAGTACTTC. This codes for CASSPPRDTQETQYF.

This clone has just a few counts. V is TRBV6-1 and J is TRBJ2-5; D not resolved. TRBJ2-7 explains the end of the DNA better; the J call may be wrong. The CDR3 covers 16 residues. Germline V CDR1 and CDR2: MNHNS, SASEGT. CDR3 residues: CASSEVAHSSSYEQYF. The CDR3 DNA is TGTGCCAGCAGTGAAGTCGCACATTCTAGCTCCTACGAGCAGTACTTC.

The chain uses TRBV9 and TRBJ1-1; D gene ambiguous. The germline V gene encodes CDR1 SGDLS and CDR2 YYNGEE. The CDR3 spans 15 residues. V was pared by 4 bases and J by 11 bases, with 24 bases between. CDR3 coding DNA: TGTGCCAGCAGCCCAATCGCAGACACTTCCCAGTCGGCTTTCTTT. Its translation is CASSPIADTSQSAFF. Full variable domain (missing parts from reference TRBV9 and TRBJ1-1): DSGVTQTPKHLITATGQRVTLRCSPRSGDLSVYWYQQSLDQGLQFLIQYYNGEERAKGNILERFSAQQFPDLHSELNLSSLELGDSALYFCASSPIADTSQSAFFGQGTRLTVV.

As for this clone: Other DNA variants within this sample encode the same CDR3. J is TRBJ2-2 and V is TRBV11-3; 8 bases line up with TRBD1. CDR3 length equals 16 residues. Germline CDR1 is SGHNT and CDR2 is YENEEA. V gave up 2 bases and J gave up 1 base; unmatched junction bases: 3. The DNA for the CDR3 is TGTGCCAGCAGCTTATCCGGGACAGGGAACACCGGGGAGCTGTTTTTT. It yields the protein CASSLSGTGNTGELFF.

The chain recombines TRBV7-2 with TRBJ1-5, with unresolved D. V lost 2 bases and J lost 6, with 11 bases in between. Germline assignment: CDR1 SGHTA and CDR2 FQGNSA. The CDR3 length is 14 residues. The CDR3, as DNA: TGTGCCAGCAGCTTATGGCAACATGGTCAGCCCCAGCATTTT. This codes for CASSLWQHGQPQHF.

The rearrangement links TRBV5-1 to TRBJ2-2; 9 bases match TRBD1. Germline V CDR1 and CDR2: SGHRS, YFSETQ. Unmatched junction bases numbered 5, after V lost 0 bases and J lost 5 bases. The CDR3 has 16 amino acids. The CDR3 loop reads CASSLGTGGLTGELFF. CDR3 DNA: TGCGCCAGCAGCTTGGGCACAGGGGGCCTTACCGGGGAGCTGTTTTTT.

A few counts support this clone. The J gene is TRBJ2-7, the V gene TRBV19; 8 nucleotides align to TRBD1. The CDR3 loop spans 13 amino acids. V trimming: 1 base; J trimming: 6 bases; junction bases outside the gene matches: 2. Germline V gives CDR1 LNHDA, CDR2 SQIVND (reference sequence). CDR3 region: CASSIGQGSEQYF. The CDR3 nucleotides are TGTGCCAGTAGTATAGGACAGGGGAGCGAGCAGTACTTC.